A single sample is the source of the 21 T cell receptor beta chains below, sequenced in a study of metastatic and nonmetastatic thyroid tumors. TCRdb re-called the PCR reads via MiXCR. There are 15,000 to 20,000 clones in the sample; 25% occur only once, and under 11% lies in the top ten. Patients underwent thyroid surgery, and none had received any treatment before it. Sequenced sample: adjacent normal tissue. The receptors here all came from a female donor with papillary thyroid cancer or a benign thyroid nodule (not recorded which). Some clones in this sample may be carry-over from other donors' samples.

This clone was seen a few times. The chain couples TRBV13 to TRBJ2-4, with D unresolved. CDR3 length equals 14 residues. Germline V CDR1 and CDR2: PRHDT, FYEKMQ (reference sequence). The V end was cut by 4 bases, the J end by 6 bases, with 13 bases between. The DNA of the CDR3 is TGTGCCAGCAGCTCCCGGGTTTTTAGAAACATTCAGTACTTC. Protein: CASSSRVFRNIQYF. The complete variable domain, with remaining parts taken from reference TRBV13 and TRBJ2-4, reads AAGVIQSPRHLIKEKRETATLKCYPIPRHDTVYWYQQGPGQDPQFLISFYEKMQSDKGSIPDRFSAQQFSDYHSELNMSSLELGDSALYFCASSSRVFRNIQYFGAGTRLSVL.

The chain couples TRBV7-2 to TRBJ2-7; TRBD2 aligns across 11 bases. Germline CDR1 reads SGHTA; CDR2 reads FQGNSA. V shed 0 bases and J 7 bases; nucleotides not matched to a gene: 5. The CDR3 totals 15 residues. In DNA, the CDR3 is TGTGCCAGCAGCTTAGCACTAGCGGGAGCGGGGGAGCAGTACTTC. It encodes CASSLALAGAGEQYF.

This clone occurred a few times. The chain employs TRBV9 and TRBJ1-2; TRBD1 might be the D (6 bases). The CDR3 contains 13 residues. Germline-derived CDR1 and CDR2 are SGDLS and YYNGEE. V was pared by 7 bases and J by 1 base, with 11 bases between. CDR3 protein: CASGGQLNYGYTF. The CDR3 region has the DNA TGTGCCAGCGGGGGGCAGCTTAACTATGGCTACACCTTC.

The sample holds a few counts of this clone. This chain connects TRBV10-1 to TRBJ2-1; 7 bases line up with TRBD2. The V gene's germline CDR1 is WNHNN and CDR2 SYGVQD (reference sequence). With 3 bases clipped from V and 8 bases from J, the junction kept 10 bases outside the gene matches. This CDR3 has 15 amino acids. The CDR3 bases are TGCGCCAGCAGTGAACCCCGGCTAGCGGTTGATGAGCAGTTCTTC. Its translation: CASSEPRLAVDEQFF.

The chain has TRBV19 and TRBJ2-2, with 11 bases aligning to TRBD2. With 9 bases clipped from V and 7 bases from J, the junction kept 16 bases outside the gene matches. CDR1 LNHDA and CDR2 SQIVND come from the germline V gene (reference sequence). The CDR3 length is 17 residues. Written as DNA, the CDR3 is TGTGCCAGGGACCCGGGACTAGCGGAAAGACCCAACGGGGAGCTGTTTTTT. Its translation: CARDPGLAERPNGELFF. Combining the CDR3 with reference TRBV19 and TRBJ2-2 gives the whole variable domain DGGITQSPKYLFRKEGQNVTLSCEQNLNHDAMYWYRQDPGQGLRLIYYSQIVNDFQKGDIAEGYSVSREKKESFPLTVTSAQKNPTAFYLCARDPGLAERPNGELFFGEGSRLTVL.

V gene TRBV28 combines with J gene TRBJ2-5, with D unclear. The V end lost 4 bases, the J end lost 5 bases, and 17 bases lay between the germline ends. CDR3 size: 15 residues. CDR1 and CDR2 (germline): MDHEN, SYDVKM. CDR3 protein: CASSYSRVVAETQYF. In nucleotides, the CDR3 is TGTGCCAGCAGTTACAGCCGGGTCGTCGCGGAGACCCAGTACTTC.

About this clone itself: Other nucleotide sequences from this sample produce the same CDR3. V usage is TRBV28 and J usage is TRBJ2-7; weak D call: TRBD1 (5 bases). Looked up from germline, CDR1 is MDHEN and CDR2 is SYDVKM. Trimming took off 6 bases at V and 1 base at J, with 16 bases between the two ends. The CDR3 spans 15 residues. Here the CDR3 DNA reads TGTGCCAGCAGCAGGCTGGGGCAGGGATCCTACGAGCAGTACTTC. Encoded protein: CASSRLGQGSYEQYF.

This clone was picked up a small number of times. The genes are TRBV7-9 and TRBJ2-5, with D uncertain. Germline CDR1 is SEHNR and CDR2 is FQNEAQ (reference sequence). Trimming cost V 5 bases and J 2 bases, with 18 bases left between them. CDR3 length: 16 amino acids. For the CDR3, the DNA is TGTGCCAGCAGCCCCGGTGGGCCAGGCTATCAAGAGACCCAGTACTTC. Translated: CASSPGGPGYQETQYF.

This clone was counted at least ten times. The rearrangement links TRBV28 to TRBJ1-2, with D uncertain. The V gene lost 10 bases and the J gene lost 2 bases, with 14 bases spanning the gap. In germline, CDR1 is MDHEN, CDR2 SYDVKM. The length of the CDR3 is 13 residues. CDR3 bases: TGTGCCATCAGATCTGTCTCAAACTATGGCTACACCTTC. Translating it yields CAIRSVSNYGYTF.

The table lists this clone with many counts. The chain carries TRBV28 and TRBJ2-7, with 16 nucleotides matching TRBD2. The CDR3 spans 18 residues. Germline lookup yields CDR1 MDHEN and CDR2 SYDVKM. With V trimmed by 3 bases and J by 0 bases, 5 bases remained unmatched. The CDR3 is CASSLGLAGGPGSYEQYF. The CDR3 nucleotides are TGTGCCAGCAGTTTGGGACTAGCGGGAGGGCCGGGCTCCTACGAGCAGTACTTC.

The DNA of the CDR3 is TGTGCCAGCAAATCCAACCCCCGGGGAACCTACGAGCAGTACTTC. This translates into CASKSNPRGTYEQYF. This rearrangement joins TRBV6-1 to TRBJ2-7; TRBD2 is a possible D gene (5 bases). The CDR3 loop spans 15 amino acids. V lost 7 bases, J lost 2 bases, and 18 bases lay in between. Germline V lookup: CDR1 MNHNS, CDR2 SASEGT.

This clone was seen ten or more times. The identical CDR3 is also encoded by other nucleotide sequences in the sample. This chain connects TRBV5-1 to TRBJ1-5; D is undetermined. Germline V CDR1 and CDR2: SGHRS, YFSETQ. Between the trimmed V and J ends, which lost 1 base and 7 bases, there was a span of 9 bases. This CDR3 comprises 13 residues. The CDR3: CASSLSGDQPQHF. Written as DNA, the CDR3 is TGCGCCAGCAGCTTGTCGGGAGACCAGCCCCAGCATTTT.

The chain carries TRBV5-1 and TRBJ2-4; the D call may be TRBD1 or TRBD2 (5 bases each). V lost 0 bases, J lost 0 bases, and 7 bases lay in between. Germline CDR1 reads SGHRS; CDR2 reads YFSETQ. The CDR3 runs to 15 residues. This chain's CDR3 is CASSLVGVAKNIQYF. The DNA for the CDR3 is TGCGCCAGCAGCTTGGTGGGGGTAGCCAAAAACATTCAGTACTTC. Based on the CDR3 plus reference TRBV5-1 and TRBJ2-4, the full variable domain is KAGVTQTPRYLIKTRGQQVTLSCSPISGHRSVSWYQQTPGQGLQFLFEYFSETQRNKGNFPGRFSGRQFSNSRSEMNVSTLELGDSALYLCASSLVGVAKNIQYFGAGTRLSVL.

This clone is categorized as medium-sized. The V gene is TRBV4-2, the J gene TRBJ1-4, with a weak D call TRBD1 (5 bases). Germline V gene lookup returns CDR1 LGHNA and CDR2 YNFKEQ. The CDR3 totals 15 residues. The V and J ends lost 1 base and 8 bases respectively, with 14 bases between them. The DNA for the CDR3 is TGTGCCAGCAGCCAAGTATTAGGGGTCGGCGAAAAACTGTTTTTT. This encodes CASSQVLGVGEKLFF.

CDR3 nucleotides: TGTGCCAGCAGTTTTAGCTACAGGGAAGCTTTCTTT. This gives the protein CASSFSYREAFF. The chain combines TRBV28 with TRBJ1-1; tentatively, D is TRBD1 (5 bases). The CDR3 runs to 12 residues. Trimming removed 3 bases at V and 8 bases at J, with 10 bases between. Germline-derived CDR1 and CDR2 are MDHEN and SYDVKM.

CDR3 loop: CATPPGTSGPNYEQYF. CDR3 nucleotides: TGTGCCACGCCTCCCGGGACTAGCGGGCCGAATTACGAGCAGTACTTC. V gene TRBV15 combines with J gene TRBJ2-7; TRBD2 matches at 12 bases. The V and J ends lost 9 bases and 4 bases, in that order; junction bases with no gene match: 13. This CDR3 has 16 residues. The germline CDR1 and CDR2 sequences are LNHNV and YYDKDF (reference sequence).

J is TRBJ2-7 and V is TRBV20-1; D not resolved. The germline CDR1 and CDR2 sequences are DFQATT and SNEGSKA (reference sequence). The CDR3 is 12 amino acids. Trimming removed 1 base at V and 0 bases at J, with 4 bases between. CDR3 DNA sequence: TGCAGTGCTAGAGGGCTCTCCTACGAGCAGTACTTC. As protein: CSARGLSYEQYF.

This clone was picked up a small number of times. The chain uses TRBV27 and TRBJ1-5; 7 bases fit TRBD1. V lost 6 bases and J lost 8; bases outside the gene matches: 7. The CDR3 covers 13 residues. The germline V gene encodes CDR1 MNHEY and CDR2 SMNVEV (reference sequence). The CDR3 sequence is CASRRTGDKPQHF. Here the CDR3 DNA reads TGTGCCAGCAGACGTACAGGGGACAAGCCCCAGCATTTT.

There are many counts of this clone. The chain combines TRBV6-1 with TRBJ2-7; 13 bases are shared with TRBD2. V gave up 10 bases and J gave up 0 bases; unmatched junction bases: 12. The CDR3 contains 17 residues. In germline, CDR1 is MNHNS, CDR2 SASEGT. The CDR3 region has the DNA TGTGCCACTGCGACTAGCGGGGGGCCCCTGAGCTCCTACGAGCAGTACTTC. Amino acid sequence: CATATSGGPLSSYEQYF.

This clone was seen a handful of times. This sample includes further DNA sequences coding for the same CDR3. This chain joins TRBV6-1 and TRBJ2-3, with D possibly being TRBD2 (6 bases). Trimming took 4 bases from V and 4 from J, leaving 15 bases between them. CDR3 size: 15 residues. Germline loops: CDR1 MNHNS, CDR2 SASEGT. The CDR3 DNA follows: TGTGCCAGCAGTGCGCAGGGAGGTAGGTCAGATACGCAGTATTTT. It specifies CASSAQGGRSDTQYF.

The J gene is TRBJ2-7, the V gene TRBV19; the match to TRBD1 covers 12 bases. The V gene's germline CDR1 is LNHDA and CDR2 SQIVND (reference sequence). The CDR3 has 14 residues. Trimming took 5 bases from V and 6 from J; bases not matched to a gene: 5. The CDR3 bases are TGTGCCAGTAGTGGGACAGGGGGCACGGGCGAGCAGTACTTC. This sequence encodes CASSGTGGTGEQYF. The variable domain in full, with the rest retrieved from reference TRBV19 and TRBJ2-7, is DGGITQSPKYLFRKEGQNVTLSCEQNLNHDAMYWYRQDPGQGLRLIYYSQIVNDFQKGDIAEGYSVSREKKESFPLTVTSAQKNPTAFYLCASSGTGGTGEQYFGPGTRLTVT.